This T cell receptor beta chain comes out of a study of T cells in localized non-small cell lung cancer. Regarding the study as a whole: Uninvolved adjacent lung had the highest recorded T cell clonality, with tumor below it. A denser population of T cells in blood accompanied longer overall survival. Sequencing was restricted to one tumor region; therefore, heterogeneity remains possible.

Between the trimmed V and J ends, which lost 5 bases and 6 bases, there was a span of 12 bases. Germline V CDR1 and CDR2: SGDLS, YYNGEE. This CDR3 has 13 amino acids. Clones were read by immunoSEQ multiplex PCR, and TCRdb kept only the in-frame ones, dropping some. The sample yields tens of thousands of clones, approximately 90% seen once. As concerns this clone: Antigen specificity is unknown.

Material: peripheral blood, obtained before any cancer treatment. The source of this sequence is a man between 40 and 75 years old with stage I squamous cell lung carcinoma. The V call is TRBV9, the J call TRBJ2-1, with D possibly called TRBD1 or TRBD2 (5 bases each). The CDR3 DNA follows: TGTGCCAGCAGTCCGGGACGCCTCAATGAGCAGTTCTTC. It codes for CASSPGRLNEQFF.